This T cell receptor beta chain appears in the sequencing data of a study of blood T cell repertoires in COVID-19. The germline gives CDR1 LNHDA, CDR2 SQIVND (reference sequence). The CDR3 has 13 amino acids. V was pared by 7 bases and J by 7 bases, with 13 bases between. Generated by immunoSEQ multiplex PCR, the TCRdb table keeps only in-frame clones and is missing some. The sample lists about 200,000 clones; about 88% were seen once. The chain recombines TRBV19 with TRBJ1-4; D is undetermined. The TCR sequence derives from a man in his fifties with COVID-19, enrolled during active disease. The sample taken for sequencing was peripheral blood. The CDR3: CASNRVVGEKLFF. CDR3 DNA: TGTGCCAGTAATCGGGTTGTCGGTGAAAAACTGTTTTTT.